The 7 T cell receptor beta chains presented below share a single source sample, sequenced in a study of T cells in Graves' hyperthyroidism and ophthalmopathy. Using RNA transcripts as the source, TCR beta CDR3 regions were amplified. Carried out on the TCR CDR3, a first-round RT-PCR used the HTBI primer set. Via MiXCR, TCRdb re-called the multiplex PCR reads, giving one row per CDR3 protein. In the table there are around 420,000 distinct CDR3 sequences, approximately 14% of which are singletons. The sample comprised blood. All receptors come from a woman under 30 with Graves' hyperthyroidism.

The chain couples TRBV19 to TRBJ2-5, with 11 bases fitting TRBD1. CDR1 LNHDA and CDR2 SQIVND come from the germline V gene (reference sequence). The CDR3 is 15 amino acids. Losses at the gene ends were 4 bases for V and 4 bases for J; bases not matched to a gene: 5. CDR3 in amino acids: CASSNSGTGGETQYF. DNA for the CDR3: TGTGCCAGTAGTAACTCCGGGACAGGGGGAGAGACCCAGTACTTC.

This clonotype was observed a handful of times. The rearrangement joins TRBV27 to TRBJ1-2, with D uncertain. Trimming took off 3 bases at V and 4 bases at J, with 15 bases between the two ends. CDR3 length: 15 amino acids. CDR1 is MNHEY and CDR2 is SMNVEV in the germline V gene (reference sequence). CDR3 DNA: TGTGCCAGCAGTTTTGATCCGGGATCCCTCTATGGCTACACCTTC. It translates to CASSFDPGSLYGYTF.

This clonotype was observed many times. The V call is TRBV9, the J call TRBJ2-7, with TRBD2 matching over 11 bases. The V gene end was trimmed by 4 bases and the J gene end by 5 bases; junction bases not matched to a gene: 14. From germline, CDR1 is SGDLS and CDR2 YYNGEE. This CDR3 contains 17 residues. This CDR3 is CASSPNGGSGGADEQYF. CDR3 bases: TGTGCCAGCAGCCCGAACGGGGGTAGCGGGGGGGCCGACGAGCAGTACTTC.

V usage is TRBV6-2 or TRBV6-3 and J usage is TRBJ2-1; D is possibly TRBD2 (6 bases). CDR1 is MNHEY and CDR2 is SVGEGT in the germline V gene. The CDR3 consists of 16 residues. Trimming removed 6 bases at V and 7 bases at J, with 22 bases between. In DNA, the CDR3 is TGTGCCAGCAGCCCGCCGAGCGGGTCCGGGCCAAATGAGCAGTTCTTC. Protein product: CASSPPSGSGPNEQFF.

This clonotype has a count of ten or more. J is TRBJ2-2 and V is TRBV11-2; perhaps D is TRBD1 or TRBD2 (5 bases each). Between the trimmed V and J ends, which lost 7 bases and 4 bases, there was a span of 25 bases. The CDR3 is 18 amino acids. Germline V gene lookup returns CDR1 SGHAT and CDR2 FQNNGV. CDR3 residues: CASILPEALGEVTGELFF. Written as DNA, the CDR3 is TGTGCCAGCATCCTCCCCGAGGCGTTGGGGGAAGTCACCGGGGAGCTGTTTTTT.

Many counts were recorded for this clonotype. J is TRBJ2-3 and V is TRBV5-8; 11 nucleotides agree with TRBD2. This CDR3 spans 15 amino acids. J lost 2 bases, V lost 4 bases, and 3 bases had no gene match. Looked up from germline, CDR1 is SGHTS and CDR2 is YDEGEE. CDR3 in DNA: TGTGCCAGCAGCAAGGGACTAGCGGTCACAGATACGCAGTATTTT. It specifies CASSKGLAVTDTQYF. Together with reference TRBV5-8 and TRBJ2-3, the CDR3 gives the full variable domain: EAGVTQSPTHLIKTRGQQATLRCSPISGHTSVYWYQQALGLGLQFLLWYDEGEERNRGNFPPRFSGRQFPNYSSELNVNALELEDSALYLCASSKGLAVTDTQYFGPGTRLTVL.

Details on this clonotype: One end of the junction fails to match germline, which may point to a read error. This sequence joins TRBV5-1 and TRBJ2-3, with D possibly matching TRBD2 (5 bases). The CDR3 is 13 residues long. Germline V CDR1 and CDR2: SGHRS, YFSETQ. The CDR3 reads CASSQDSTDMQYF. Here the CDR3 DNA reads TGCGCCAGCAGCCAGGACTCCACAGATATGCAGTATTTT.